The rows below give T cell receptor beta chains drawn from one sample of a study of early T cells in non-severe SARS-CoV-2 infection. TCRdb processed the 5' RACE reads anew with MiXCR; each CDR3 protein has one entry. The sample includes tens of thousands of distinct CDR3 sequences, 2.9% of them seen just once. Sequenced: whole blood. All receptors come from an adult who was a healthcare worker with PCR-confirmed SARS-CoV-2 infection or an uninfected control (not recorded which). CDR3s include the opening cysteine and the closing phenylalanine or tryptophan. D genes are given only for firm matches. Size is omitted from some rows. Given values are once, few, many or a class for expanded clones.

D	size	V	J	CDR3	DNA
.	many	TRBV12-3/TRBV12-4	TRBJ1-6	CASSLALQSPLHF	TGTGCCAGCAGTTTAGCCCTCCAGTCACCCCTCCACTTT
TRBD2	many	TRBV7-8	TRBJ2-5	CASSWTSGGATTTQYF	TGTGCCAGCAGCTGGACTAGCGGGGGGGCTACGACGACCCAGTACTTC
TRBD2	.	TRBV20-1	TRBJ2-2	CSARLAGNTGELFF	TGCAGTGCGAGACTAGCGGGTAACACCGGGGAGCTGTTTTTT
TRBD1	many	TRBV30	TRBJ1-6	CAWNRGQRNSPLHF	TGTGCCTGGAACCGGGGACAGAGGAATTCACCCCTCCACTTT
.	many	TRBV9	TRBJ2-3	CASSVDIGTGSTDTQYF	TGTGCCAGCAGCGTAGACATTGGGACCGGGAGCACAGATACGCAGTATTTT
TRBD1	many	TRBV5-6	TRBJ2-3	CASSSTGELDTQYF	TGTGCCAGCAGTTCGACAGGGGAATTAGATACGCAGTATTTT
.	many	TRBV9	TRBJ1-5	CASSPAGGSQPQHF	TGTGCCAGCAGCCCAGCCGGGGGTAGCCAGCCCCAGCATTTT
.	many	TRBV5-4	TRBJ1-2	CASSDDRSFYYGYTF	TGTGCCAGCAGCGACGACAGGTCCTTTTACTATGGCTACACCTTC
.	few	TRBV20-1	TRBJ2-2	CSARHHTGELFF	TGCAGTGCTAGGCACCATACCGGGGAGCTGTTTTTT
TRBD1	many	TRBV4-1	TRBJ1-6	CASSQDLGTVNSPLHF	TGCGCCAGCAGCCAAGATCTCGGGACAGTTAATTCACCCCTCCACTTT
.	many	TRBV4-2	TRBJ1-4	CASSQDLGSHEKLFF	TGTGCCAGCAGCCAAGATCTGGGTTCACATGAAAAACTGTTTTTT
TRBD1	few	TRBV11-1	TRBJ1-1	CASSEMGQGDTEAFF	TGTGCCAGCAGCGAAATGGGACAGGGTGACACTGAAGCTTTCTTT
TRBD2	many	TRBV20-1	TRBJ2-5	CSARELADQETQYF	TGCAGTGCTAGAGAGCTAGCGGATCAAGAGACCCAGTACTTC
.	many	TRBV7-7	TRBJ2-1	CASSRESWNEQFF	TGTGCCAGCAGCAGGGAGAGCTGGAATGAGCAGTTCTTC
TRBD1	many	TRBV7-9	TRBJ2-5	CASSSDRVNQETQYF	TGTGCCAGCAGCTCGGACAGGGTGAACCAAGAGACCCAGTACTTC
TRBD1	many	TRBV5-6	TRBJ1-2	CASSQGQATNYGYTF	TGTGCCAGCAGCCAAGGACAGGCTACTAACTATGGCTACACCTTC
.	many	TRBV7-7	TRBJ2-5	CASSRKAAGEETQYF	TGTGCCAGCAGCCGGAAGGCAGCCGGGGAAGAGACCCAGTACTTC
.	many	TRBV4-1	TRBJ1-6	CASSQDTSQSSYNSPLHF	TGCGCCAGCAGCCAAGATACGTCGCAAAGCTCCTATAATTCACCCCTCCACTTT
TRBD1	many	TRBV29-1	TRBJ1-1	CSVAGQMNTEAFF	TGCAGCGTCGCGGGACAGATGAACACTGAAGCTTTCTTT
TRBD2	medium-sized	TRBV20-1	TRBJ2-3	CSASGGTDTQYF	TGCAGTGCTAGCGGGGGGACAGATACGCAGTATTTT
.	.	TRBV5-6	TRBJ2-3	CASSLGVDTQYF	TGTGCCAGCAGCTTGGGAGTCGATACGCAGTATTTT
.	many	TRBV5-1	TRBJ2-1	CASRKQNEQFF	TGCGCCAGCAGAAAGCAGAATGAGCAGTTCTTC
.	many	TRBV12-5	TRBJ1-1	CASGLGENTEAFF	TGTGCTAGTGGTTTGGGGGAGAACACTGAAGCTTTCTTT
.	many	TRBV12-3/TRBV12-4	TRBJ2-3	CASSAGIATDTQYF	TGTGCCAGCAGTGCAGGGATTGCAACAGATACGCAGTATTTT
.	many	TRBV3-1	TRBJ2-3	CASSQDRDTQYF	TGTGCCAGCAGCCAAGATAGGGATACGCAGTATTTT
TRBD1	many	TRBV29-1	TRBJ2-2	CSAVSGQRTTGELFF	TGCAGCGCCGTATCGGGACAGAGAACCACCGGGGAGCTGTTTTTT
TRBD1	many	TRBV24-1	TRBJ2-2	CATGTGSNTGELFF	TGTGCCACCGGGACAGGGTCGAACACCGGGGAGCTGTTTTTT
.	many	TRBV7-6	TRBJ1-4	CASSLGAGAAEKLFF	TGTGCCAGCAGCTTAGGGGCCGGGGCGGCTGAAAAACTGTTTTTT
TRBD1	medium-sized	TRBV24-1	TRBJ1-1	CATSSRTGNTEAFF	TGTGCCACCAGTTCACGGACAGGGAACACTGAAGCTTTCTTT
TRBD2	many	TRBV5-8	TRBJ2-3	CASSLVERGTDTQYF	TGTGCCAGCAGCTTGGTGGAGCGGGGTACAGATACGCAGTATTTT
.	many	TRBV20-1	TRBJ1-6	CSARERRLYNSPLHF	TGCAGTGCTAGAGAGCGGAGGCTCTATAATTCACCCCTCCACTTT
TRBD2	many	TRBV12-3/TRBV12-4	TRBJ2-1	CASSFGFAGDNEQFF	TGTGCCAGCAGTTTCGGGTTTGCGGGGGACAATGAGCAGTTCTTC
.	many	TRBV29-1	TRBJ1-1	CSVVGRLNTEAFF	TGCAGCGTTGTTGGACGGCTGAACACTGAAGCTTTCTTT
TRBD2	many	TRBV20-1	TRBJ2-1	CSARAGASGGDEQFF	TGCAGTGCTAGAGCGGGAGCTAGCGGGGGGGATGAGCAGTTCTTC
TRBD1	many	TRBV18	TRBJ1-6	CASSPIGTGRTPLHF	TGTGCCAGCTCACCGATCGGGACAGGGAGGACGCCCCTCCACTTT
.	many	TRBV7-3	TRBJ1-1	CASSIQGGMNTEAFF	TGTGCCAGCAGCATCCAAGGGGGGATGAACACTGAAGCTTTCTTT
.	few	TRBV12-3/TRBV12-4	TRBJ2-1	CASRRDWRNNEQFF	TGTGCCAGCAGGAGGGACTGGAGGAACAATGAGCAGTTCTTC
.	many	TRBV12-3/TRBV12-4	TRBJ1-2	CASSLGGYISGYTF	TGTGCCAGCAGTTTAGGGGGGTATATTTCCGGCTACACCTTC
.	many	TRBV27	TRBJ1-4	CASSQMGATNEKLFF	TGTGCCAGCAGCCAAATGGGGGCAACTAATGAAAAACTGTTTTTT
.	many	TRBV27	TRBJ1-1	CASSITTGFNTEAFF	TGTGCCAGCAGTATAACGACAGGATTCAACACTGAAGCTTTCTTT
.	many	TRBV7-9	TRBJ2-4	CASSPRVDIQYF	TGTGCCAGCAGCCCCAGGGTGGACATTCAGTACTTC
.	many	TRBV6-5	TRBJ1-6	CASSQPRDNSPLHF	TGTGCCAGCAGCCAACCCAGGGATAATTCACCCCTCCACTTT
TRBD1	many	TRBV5-1	TRBJ2-2	CASSRDSGTAGELFF	TGCGCCAGCAGCCGGGATTCAGGGACAGCCGGGGAGCTGTTTTTT
.	many	TRBV5-5	TRBJ1-5	CASSLERNQPQHF	TGTGCCAGCAGCTTGGAACGAAATCAGCCCCAGCATTTT
.	many	TRBV6-5	TRBJ1-5	CASSYSLNQPQHF	TGTGCCAGCAGTTACTCCCTCAATCAGCCCCAGCATTTT
.	many	TRBV19	TRBJ1-6	CASSNSKIGNSPLHF	TGTGCCAGTAGTAACAGCAAGATTGGAAATTCACCCCTCCACTTT
TRBD1	many	TRBV2	TRBJ2-1	CASSDTGEGQFF	TGTGCCAGCAGTGATACAGGGGAAGGGCAGTTCTTC
.	many	TRBV5-5	TRBJ2-2	CASRSTGRTGELFF	TGTGCCAGCAGGTCGACGGGCCGAACCGGGGAGCTGTTTTTT
.	many	TRBV30	TRBJ1-2	CAWSHERPGYTF	TGTGCCTGGAGCCATGAACGACCTGGCTACACCTTC
TRBD2	few	TRBV20-1	TRBJ2-5	CSAPGDDGRGFVQETQYF	TGCAGTGCCCCCGGAGACGACGGGAGGGGGTTTGTCCAAGAGACCCAGTACTTC
.	many	TRBV29-1	TRBJ2-1	CSVDLSGTPFF	TGCAGCGTTGACCTCAGCGGGACACCCTTCTTC
.	many	TRBV12-3/TRBV12-4	TRBJ2-3	CASTLTGGGDTQYF	TGTGCCAGCACCTTGACAGGCGGGGGAGATACGCAGTATTTT
.	many	TRBV14	TRBJ1-5	CASSATGRNQPQHF	TGTGCCAGCAGCGCGACAGGTCGCAATCAGCCCCAGCATTTT
.	many	TRBV9	TRBJ2-2	CASSVGPGNTGELFF	TGTGCCAGCAGCGTAGGACCAGGAAACACCGGGGAGCTGTTTTTT
TRBD1	many	TRBV29-1	TRBJ1-1	CSVAQGATEAFF	TGCAGCGTTGCCCAGGGGGCGACTGAAGCTTTCTTT
.	many	TRBV5-1	TRBJ1-2	CASSLGEGIGGYTF	TGCGCCAGCAGCTTGGGGGAGGGAATCGGTGGCTACACCTTC